Following are 24 T cell receptor beta chains from one sample sequenced in a study of T cell clonotyping in hematopoietic cell transplantation. TCRdb's copy holds only in-frame clones and misses some; the assay was immunoSEQ multiplex PCR. The repertoire includes 20,000 or so clones, roughly 90% of them detected once, and around 4% sits in the top ten. Time point denoted: recipient sample about 28 days before transplant, after cytoreduction. Sequences were derived from peripheral blood mononuclear cells, sampled before stem cell transplant. The receptors here all came from a man aged 18 to 30 with biphenotypic leukemia. Some clones in this sample may be carry-over from other donors' samples.

This clone was counted a single time. The rearrangement links TRBV4-1 to TRBJ1-5; D remains unclear. V lost 1 base and J lost 3, with 16 bases in between. Germline V gene lookup returns CDR1 MGHRA and CDR2 YSYEKL. The CDR3 contains 17 residues. The DNA for the CDR3 is TGCGCCAGCAGCCAAGCGTTTAAAGGACGAAACAATCAGCCCCAGCATTTT. It translates to CASSQAFKGRNNQPQHF.

Only a few counts were recorded for this clone. In DNA, the CDR3 is TGTGCCAGCAGCTTAGGAAACACCATATATTTT. It encodes CASSLGNTIYF. This sequence joins TRBV11-2 and TRBJ1-3; no clear D. CDR1 is SGHAT, CDR2 FQNNGV, per germline. This CDR3 contains 11 residues. Trimming took off 1 base at V and 5 bases at J, with 0 bases between the two ends.

This chain joins TRBV25-1 and TRBJ1-2, with a tentative D call TRBD1 (6 bases). CDR3 length equals 14 residues. Trimming stripped 2 bases from V and 6 bases from J, with 13 bases between. The germline V gene has CDR1 MGHDK and CDR2 SYGVNS. The CDR3 coding sequence is TGTGCCAGCAGTGAAGTTAGGGGGAGGGATGGCTACACCTTC. Translated: CASSEVRGRDGYTF.

The V and J genes are TRBV9 and TRBJ1-5; D remains unclear. Germline CDR1 reads SGDLS; CDR2 reads YYNGEE. The CDR3 covers 15 residues. The germline V and J ends were trimmed by 4 bases and 2 bases, with 13 bases remaining between them. CDR3 nucleotide sequence: TGTGCCAGCAGCCCTCTCGGTGAGGGCAATCAGCCCCAGCATTTT. This sequence encodes CASSPLGEGNQPQHF.

The V call is TRBV20-1, the J call TRBJ2-2, with D uncertain. V dropped 5 bases and J dropped 6 bases, with 4 bases sitting between them. The CDR3 has 10 amino acids. The germline gives CDR1 DFQATT, CDR2 SNEGSKA (reference sequence). The CDR3 reads CSARSGELFF. CDR3 nucleotides: TGCAGTGCTCGGTCCGGGGAGCTGTTTTTT.

J is TRBJ2-7 and V is TRBV11-2, with D tentatively TRBD1 or TRBD2 (6 bases each). V lost 0 bases to trimming and J lost 7 bases, with 13 bases between them. Germline-derived CDR1 and CDR2 are SGHAT and FQNNGV. The CDR3 loop spans 14 amino acids. The CDR3 DNA follows: TGTGCCAGCAGCTTAGACCCGGGGGCTCTAGAGCAGTACTTC. Amino acid sequence: CASSLDPGALEQYF.

This chain uses TRBV19 with TRBJ2-5; 7 bases match TRBD2. The germline V gene encodes CDR1 LNHDA and CDR2 SQIVND (reference sequence). V was clipped by 4 bases and J by 1 base; unmatched bases: 9. This CDR3 spans 16 amino acids. Here the CDR3 DNA reads TGTGCCAGTAGTAAAGGAGAAACTAGCGTCCAAGAGACCCAGTACTTC. It translates to CASSKGETSVQETQYF.

The chain joins TRBV19 to TRBJ2-1; TRBD1 might be the D (5 bases). This CDR3 contains 12 residues. V was shortened by 3 bases and J by 8 bases, with 8 bases between the two germline ends. CDR1 and CDR2 from the germline V gene are LNHDA and SQIVND (reference sequence). The CDR3 DNA sequence: TGTGCCAGTAGTATTAGGGGCTATGAGCAGTTCTTC. Amino acid sequence: CASSIRGYEQFF.

The chain has TRBV7-2 and TRBJ1-2; 9 nucleotides match TRBD1. Germline loops: CDR1 SGHTA, CDR2 FQGNSA. V shed 2 bases, J shed 8 bases, and the junction held 12 bases outside the gene matches. CDR3 size: 16 residues. CDR3 coding DNA: TGTGCCAGCAGCTTATTACAGCTACAGGGGGCGGGGGGCTACACCTTC. It yields the protein CASSLLQLQGAGGYTF.

This sequence joins TRBV27 and TRBJ1-2; no clear D. Per germline, CDR1 MNHEY and CDR2 SMNVEV (reference sequence). The CDR3 consists of 18 residues. V gave up 0 bases and J gave up 4 bases, with 21 bases separating them. The CDR3 DNA reads as TGTGCCAGCAGTTTATCGGTCCGGCCCCAACTACCGTTCTATGGCTACACCTTC. This encodes CASSLSVRPQLPFYGYTF.

The chain employs TRBV6-1 and TRBJ1-5, with TRBD1 matching over 7 bases. Germline CDR1 reads MNHNS; CDR2 reads SASEGT. Unmatched junction bases numbered 12, after V lost 10 bases and J lost 9 bases. The CDR3 is 13 amino acids. CDR3 residues: CATQDREGGPQHF. The CDR3 DNA follows: TGTGCCACCCAAGACAGGGAAGGTGGGCCCCAGCATTTT.

J is TRBJ1-5 and V is TRBV6-4, with D possibly matching TRBD1 (5 bases). CDR1 and CDR2 from the germline V gene are MRHNA and SNTAGT. Between the trimmed V and J ends, which lost 7 bases and 14 bases, there was a span of 18 bases. This CDR3 spans 12 amino acids. DNA of the CDR3: TGTGCCAGCACCCCGGGGCATTCCCCAAAGCATTTT. This gives the protein CASTPGHSPKHF.

V and J are TRBV1 and TRBJ2-7; the D call of TRBD1 is as the table states it, not checked on the DNA. TRBV1 is listed as a pseudogene. The CDR3 consists of 15 residues. CDR3 sequence reads: CTSSQRSGVIYEQYF. The DNA for the CDR3 is TGCACCAGCAGCCAACGTTCAGGGGTAATCTACGAGCAGTACTTC.

The genes are TRBV30 and TRBJ2-5; D remains unclear. V gave up 4 bases and J gave up 4 bases, with 7 bases separating them. The germline gives CDR1 GTSNPN, CDR2 SVGIG (reference sequence). The CDR3 spans 11 residues. This chain's CDR3 is CAWTAAETQYF. DNA of the CDR3: TGTGCCTGGACGGCGGCAGAGACCCAGTACTTC.

This clone was picked up one time. The V gene is TRBV29-1, the J gene TRBJ1-1; D is perhaps TRBD1 (6 bases). The CDR3 has 16 amino acids. The V and J ends lost 8 bases and 0 bases respectively, with 22 bases between them. The V gene's germline CDR1 is SQVTM and CDR2 ANQGSEA. This chain's CDR3 is CSTRGAADSMNTEAFF. CDR3 DNA: TGCAGCACCCGGGGGGCAGCCGATTCTATGAACACTGAAGCTTTCTTT.

This clone was detected only once. The rearrangement uses TRBV6-5 and TRBJ1-3; 7 bases match TRBD1. Germline lookup yields CDR1 MNHEY and CDR2 SVGAGI. The CDR3 is 14 amino acids. With 5 bases clipped from V and 2 bases from J, the junction kept 3 bases outside the gene matches. The CDR3 region has the DNA TGTGCCAGCAGTCCCGGGACAGCTGGAAACACCATATATTTT. Translating gives CASSPGTAGNTIYF.

The rearrangement links TRBV5-6 to TRBJ1-1; no clear D. The germline V gene has CDR1 SGHDT and CDR2 YYEEEE. Trimming pared 7 bases from V and 1 base from J, leaving 5 bases between. This CDR3 is built from 11 residues. The CDR3 reads CASLRNTEAFF. The CDR3 region has the DNA TGTGCCAGCCTACGGAACACTGAAGCTTTCTTT. The whole variable domain, remainder taken from reference TRBV5-6 and TRBJ1-1, is DAGVTQSPTHLIKTRGQQVTLRCSPKSGHDTVSWYQQALGQGPQFIFQYYEEEERQRGNFPDRFSGHQFPNYSSELNVNALLLGDSALYLCASLRNTEAFFGQGTRLTVV.

The chain combines TRBV5-5 with TRBJ1-5; 8 positions agree with TRBD1. This CDR3 has 16 residues. Germline V gene data show CDR1 as SGHKS and CDR2 as YYEKEE (reference sequence). J lost 6 bases, V lost 4 bases, and 12 bases had no gene match. The CDR3: CASSPQGALSTQPQHF. The DNA of the CDR3 is TGTGCCAGCAGCCCCCAGGGGGCCCTTTCCACTCAGCCCCAGCATTTT.

The rearrangement joins TRBV30 to TRBJ1-1, with D possibly matching TRBD1 (6 bases). This CDR3 comprises 15 residues. The V and J ends lost 0 bases and 5 bases respectively, with 16 bases between them. CDR1 and CDR2 (germline): GTSNPN, SVGIG (reference sequence). The CDR3 DNA sequence: TGTGCCTGGAGTGTACCCCACAGGGAGAGTACTGAAGCTTTCTTT. As protein: CAWSVPHRESTEAFF.

This chain links TRBV4-3 with TRBJ2-1, with 8 bases aligning to TRBD2. Germline assignment: CDR1 LGHNA and CDR2 YSLEER. Germline trimming cut 2 bases from V and 1 base from J; bases unmatched to any gene: 1. The CDR3 length is 15 residues. CDR3 sequence: CASSQLAGSYNEQFF. DNA of the CDR3: TGCGCCAGCAGCCAACTAGCGGGTTCCTACAATGAGCAGTTCTTC.

The chain recombines TRBV5-1 with TRBJ1-1; 7 bases fit TRBD1. The CDR3 is 14 residues long. Germline V CDR1 and CDR2: SGHRS, YFSETQ. V lost 5 bases to trimming and J lost 2 bases; unmatched junction nucleotides: 6. DNA for the CDR3: TGCGCCAGCAGGACCGGGACAGATAACACTGAAGCTTTCTTT. Translated, it gives CASRTGTDNTEAFF. The whole variable domain, filled in from reference TRBV5-1 and TRBJ1-1, reads KAGVTQTPRYLIKTRGQQVTLSCSPISGHRSVSWYQQTPGQGLQFLFEYFSETQRNKGNFPGRFSGRQFSNSRSEMNVSTLELGDSALYLCASRTGTDNTEAFFGQGTRLTVV.

The V and J genes are TRBV7-9 and TRBJ1-1; D gene ambiguous. This CDR3 contains 15 residues. The germline CDR1 and CDR2 sequences are SEHNR and FQNEAQ (reference sequence). The ends were cut back, 1 base at V and 1 base at J, with 10 bases in the middle. The CDR3 coding sequence is TGTGCCAGCAGCTTAGTTCAGGAACCGAACACTGAAGCTTTCTTT. This encodes CASSLVQEPNTEAFF.

The chain has TRBV6-5 and TRBJ2-3; perhaps TRBD1 as D (6 bases). CDR3 length: 14 amino acids. Trimming removed 7 bases from V and 1 base from J, with 12 bases in between. Germline assignment: CDR1 MNHEY and CDR2 SVGAGI. Here the CDR3 DNA reads TGTGCCAGCACCCGCAGGGGTGGCACAGATACGCAGTATTTT. This translates into CASTRRGGTDTQYF.

The chain has TRBV25-1 and TRBJ2-6; TRBD1 matches at 9 bases. The CDR3 consists of 17 residues. Germline CDR1 reads MGHDK; CDR2 reads SYGVNS. The V and J ends lost 4 bases and 1 base, in that order; junction bases with no gene match: 5. The CDR3 sequence is CASSGTGGASGANVLTF. CDR3 sequence (DNA): TGTGCCAGCAGTGGCACAGGGGGCGCATCTGGGGCCAACGTCCTGACTTTC.